This is a list of T cell receptor beta chains from one sample in a study of cytomegalovirus exposure and HLA in healthy donors. The table came from immunoSEQ multiplex PCR; TCRdb's copy has only in-frame clones and leaves some out. The sample carries about 180,000 clones, 80% recorded once. Sequencing input: PBMCs. These TCRs come from a girl between 10 and 17 years old in good health and CMV-seropositive. The CDR3 runs from the conserved cysteine through the conserved F or W. The order of the fields is V gene, D gene, J gene, clone size, CDR3 DNA, CDR3 protein. D genes are given only for firm matches. For some rows the clone size is stated as once, few or many, or as a class when expanded; others skip it.

V: TRBV6-4
D: NA
J: TRBJ2-1
size: few
DNA: TGTGCCAGCAGTGATCAGCGGGCCAACTCCTACAATGAGCAGTTCTTC
CDR3: CASSDQRANSYNEQFF

V: TRBV29-1
D: NA
J: TRBJ2-2
size: NA
DNA: TGCAGCGTTCGGGGGTTAGCGAGGGTGGCCACCGGGGAGCTGTTTTTT
CDR3: CSVRGLARVATGELFF

V: TRBV2
D: NA
J: TRBJ1-2
size: once
DNA: TGTGCCAGTCAGAGAAGTGTTGGCGGCTATGGCTACACCTTC
CDR3: CASQRSVGGYGYTF

V: TRBV5-1
D: TRBD2
J: TRBJ2-7
size: NA
DNA: TGCGCCAGCAGCGTAGCGGGAGGGCTCGAGCAGTACTTC
CDR3: CASSVAGGLEQYF

V: TRBV5-1
D: TRBD1
J: TRBJ1-1
size: NA
DNA: TGCGCCAGCAGCTGGGGGGACAGGGGAAAAACTGAAGCTTTCTTT
CDR3: CASSWGDRGKTEAFF

V: TRBV7-5
D: NA
J: TRBJ1-4
size: few
DNA: TGTGCCAGAAGCTGCCCCCGAGCTCCGGGACAGGGAAATGAAAAACTGTTTTTT
CDR3: CARSCPRAPGQGNEKLFF

V: TRBV9
D: NA
J: TRBJ1-1
size: NA
DNA: TGTGCCAGCAGCGTAGGAGGGGGAGGGAAGATGGGCACTGAAGCTTTCTTT
CDR3: CASSVGGGGKMGTEAFF

V: TRBV7-2
D: TRBD2
J: TRBJ2-7
size: NA
DNA: TGTGCCAGCAGCTTATCTTTTACTAGCGGGGGCTACGAGCAGTACTTC
CDR3: CASSLSFTSGGYEQYF

V: TRBV10-3
D: NA
J: TRBJ2-5
size: NA
DNA: TGTGCCATCAGTGGATCTGCGCGGGAAGAGAGGACCCAGTACTTC
CDR3: CAISGSAREERTQYF

V: TRBV19
D: TRBD2
J: TRBJ2-7
size: NA
DNA: TGTGCCAGTAGTATGGGCGCGGGAGCGGCTGAGCAGTACTTC
CDR3: CASSMGAGAAEQYF

V: TRBV27
D: NA
J: TRBJ1-2
size: few
DNA: TGTGCCAGCAGTTTAAACAGGGATTTCTATGGCTACACCTTC
CDR3: CASSLNRDFYGYTF

V: TRBV15
D: TRBD1
J: TRBJ1-4
size: few
DNA: TGTGCCACCAGCAGAGATGGAAGGGGGCGAAGAACTAATGAAAAACTGTTTTTT
CDR3: CATSRDGRGRRTNEKLFF

V: TRBV27
D: TRBD1
J: TRBJ2-7
size: once
DNA: TGTGCCAGCAGTTTAGGGACAGGTATGATGGAGCAGTACTTC
CDR3: CASSLGTGMMEQYF

V: TRBV7-2
D: NA
J: TRBJ2-5
size: NA
DNA: TGTGCCAGCAGCTTCTTTAGGGCGGGTAGGAAGACCCAGTACTTC
CDR3: CASSFFRAGRKTQYF

V: TRBV7-8
D: NA
J: TRBJ1-1
size: NA
DNA: TGTGCCAGCAGCTTAGCCCACGTTGAGGACACTGAAGCTTTCTTT
CDR3: CASSLAHVEDTEAFF

V: TRBV4-1
D: TRBD2
J: TRBJ2-1
size: NA
DNA: TGCGCCAGCAGCCAATCTAGCGGAAAAACCCTATACAATGAGCAGTTCTTC
CDR3: CASSQSSGKTLYNEQFF

V: TRBV15
D: TRBD1
J: TRBJ2-7
size: NA
DNA: TGTGCCACCAGCAGAGATCGGGGGACAGGTACCCACGAGCAGTACTTC
CDR3: CATSRDRGTGTHEQYF

V: TRBV27
D: NA
J: TRBJ2-7
size: NA
DNA: TGTGCCAGCAGTTTAGGGACAACCTACGAGCAGTACTTC
CDR3: CASSLGTTYEQYF